This TCR beta chain was found in a study of T cell repertoires in cytomegalovirus infection. Whole-study findings and limits: Ex vivo, HLA-C-restricted CMV-specific TCR beta clonotypes prevailed over the rest of the response. Using cumulative public TCR beta family frequency, the authors identified those who carried CMV together with the relevant HLA.

TCRdb called the reads again in MiXCR, with one record for every CDR3 protein. This sample has some 230,000 distinct CDR3 sequences, with approximately 22% found just once. V dropped 4 bases and J dropped 5 bases, with 15 bases sitting between them. CDR1 and CDR2 from the germline V gene are MNHNS and SASEGT. The CDR3 is 15 amino acids. This clonotype was picked up many times. The antigen is not known. V is TRBV6-1 and J is TRBJ2-4, with D possibly being TRBD1 (5 bases). The clonotype comes from a human donor in good health (CMV status not recorded). Some clones in this sample may be carry-over from other donors' samples. Sequences were obtained from CD8+ T cells from PBMCs. CDR3 bases: TGTGCCAGCAGTGTTAATGACAGAATTGAAAACATTCAGTACTTC. As protein: CASSVNDRIENIQYF.